The 18 T cell receptor beta chains listed next were all sequenced from one sample in a study of T cell responses to AZD1222 COVID-19 vaccine. The method was immunoSEQ multiplex PCR; TCRdb's version includes in-frame clones alone and lacks a portion of them. Of tens of thousands of clones in the sample, over 85% were seen once. Sequences were derived from peripheral blood, sampled 28 days after the second AZD1222 dose. All receptors derive from an adult who received the AZD1222 COVID-19 vaccine.

J is TRBJ2-6 and V is TRBV9; 8 bases match TRBD1. The trim removed 4 bases at V and 0 bases at J, leaving 9 bases unmatched. CDR1 and CDR2 (germline): SGDLS, YYNGEE. The CDR3 has 18 residues. In DNA form, the CDR3 reads TGTGCCAGCAGCACACAACAGGGGGTTAGCTCTGGGGCCAACGTCCTGACTTTC. Residues: CASSTQQGVSSGANVLTF.

The CDR3 coding sequence is TGCGCCAGCAGCCAACGTCAACAGGGGCAGCCCCAGCATTTT. Encoded protein: CASSQRQQGQPQHF. This chain connects TRBV4-1 to TRBJ1-5, with 7 bases that match TRBD1. CDR1 MGHRA and CDR2 YSYEKL come from the germline V gene. There are 14 residues in the CDR3. V was clipped by 2 bases and J by 7 bases; unmatched bases: 5.

The CDR3 protein is CASSFRAGGYTF. CDR3 nucleotide sequence: TGTGCCAGCAGTTTCCGGGCAGGTGGCTACACCTTC. The genes are TRBV12-3 or TRBV12-4 and TRBJ1-2; D is unclear. This CDR3 comprises 12 residues. Trimming took off 3 bases at V and 7 bases at J, with 9 bases between the two ends.

In this sample, this clone turned up once. V usage is TRBV6-5 and J usage is TRBJ2-2, with D possibly matching TRBD2 (6 bases). Trimming took off 6 bases at V and 4 bases at J, with 9 bases between the two ends. Germline V gene lookup returns CDR1 MNHEY and CDR2 SVGAGI. The CDR3 covers 13 residues. Here the CDR3 reads CASREGFTGELFF. The CDR3 DNA is TGTGCCAGCAGGGAGGGGTTCACCGGGGAGCTGTTTTTT.

The chain carries TRBV6-5 and TRBJ1-2; TRBD1 might be the D (5 bases). V lost 6 bases and J lost 3, with 14 bases in between. CDR1 and CDR2 (germline): MNHEY, SVGAGI. This CDR3 is built from 14 residues. This chain's CDR3 is CASRNGGFDYGYTF. In DNA form, the CDR3 reads TGTGCCAGCAGAAATGGGGGTTTCGACTATGGCTACACCTTC.

The rearrangement uses TRBV6-1 and TRBJ1-5; D unresolved. V was trimmed by 2 bases and J by 7 bases, leaving 3 bases between them. Germline V gives CDR1 MNHNS, CDR2 SASEGT. The CDR3 contains 11 residues. In DNA form, the CDR3 reads TGTGCCAGCAGTGAAAGCCAGCCCCAGCATTTT. The encoded protein is CASSESQPQHF.

This clone has just one count. This chain links TRBV30 with TRBJ2-7; the D gene is possibly TRBD1 (5 bases). V gave up 4 bases and J gave up 0 bases, with 16 bases separating them. CDR3 length equals 15 residues. From germline, CDR1 is GTSNPN and CDR2 SVGIG (reference sequence). The CDR3 nucleotides read TGTGCCTGGAAGCCCGAGACAGCGCTCTCCTACGAGCAGTACTTC. Encoded protein: CAWKPETALSYEQYF.

In nucleotides, the CDR3 is TGTGCCAGCAGCTTAACTCCGGCAGCGGTGCATGAGCAGTTCTTC. It codes for CASSLTPAAVHEQFF. The rearrangement joins TRBV7-3 to TRBJ2-1, with D perhaps matching TRBD2 (5 bases). From germline, CDR1 is SGHTA and CDR2 FQGTGA. This CDR3 is 15 amino acids long. Trimming shortened V by 0 bases and J by 8 bases, and 14 bases separated the two germline ends.

This chain uses TRBV9 with TRBJ1-1; maybe TRBD1 (5 bases). V lost 0 bases to trimming and J lost 6 bases, with 9 bases between them. The CDR3 has 13 residues. The germline V gene has CDR1 SGDLS and CDR2 YYNGEE. The CDR3 is CASSVEGRAEAFF. CDR3 nucleotide sequence: TGTGCCAGCAGCGTAGAGGGCAGGGCTGAAGCTTTCTTT.

J is TRBJ1-2 and V is TRBV10-3, with 9 bases aligning to TRBD1. Germline lookup yields CDR1 ENHRY and CDR2 SYGVKD. The V and J ends lost 3 bases and 8 bases, in that order; junction bases with no gene match: 13. CDR3 length: 16 residues. In nucleotides, the CDR3 is TGTGCCATCAGTGATCGGGAGCGGACAGGGGAGAAGGGCTACACCTTC. Its protein is CAISDRERTGEKGYTF.

The V gene is TRBV7-2, the J gene TRBJ1-1; D is unresolved. The CDR3 has 13 amino acids. Germline V gene sequence: CDR1 SGHTA, CDR2 FQGNSA. V gave up 5 bases and J gave up 1 base, with 8 bases separating them. The CDR3 reads CASSLSRNTEAFF. The DNA for the CDR3 is TGTGCCAGCAGCCTCAGTCGGAACACTGAAGCTTTCTTT.

This rearrangement joins TRBV3-1 (or the pseudogene TRBV3-2) to TRBJ2-1; no reliable D call. With 11 bases removed from V and 5 bases from J, the gap between germline ends came to 13 bases. The CDR3 runs 12 residues. Germline V gives CDR1 LGHDT, CDR2 YNNKEL (reference sequence). In DNA, the CDR3 is TGTGCCTGTGAGAGATACGACAATGAGCAGTTCTTC. Translation: CACERYDNEQFF.

The chain employs TRBV7-2 and TRBJ2-3; D remains ambiguous. The CDR3 contains 12 residues. V dropped 3 bases and J dropped 0 bases, with 1 base sitting between them. Germline CDR1 SGHTA, CDR2 FQGNSA. The DNA of the CDR3 is TGTGCCAGCAGCTTTAGCACAGATACGCAGTATTTT. This sequence encodes CASSFSTDTQYF.

A single count supports this clone. The V and J genes are TRBV27 and TRBJ2-7; D is undetermined. Per the germline V gene, CDR1 is MNHEY and CDR2 is SMNVEV (reference sequence). The ends were cut back, 6 bases at V and 3 bases at J, with 15 bases in the middle. CDR3 size: 14 residues. The CDR3 DNA reads TGTGCCAGCAGCCCCTCCGCAAACCTCTACGAGCAGTACTTC. Residues: CASSPSANLYEQYF.

This clone was seen once. Other DNA variants within this sample encode the same CDR3. The CDR3 is CSVATGAYEQYF. Here the CDR3 DNA reads TGCAGCGTTGCCACAGGAGCCTACGAGCAGTACTTC. This chain links TRBV29-1 with TRBJ2-7; tentatively, D is TRBD1 (5 bases). CDR3 length equals 12 residues. The germline CDR1 and CDR2 sequences are SQVTM and ANQGSEA. Trimming took off 4 bases at V and 2 bases at J, with 9 bases between the two ends.

The chain has TRBV7-2 and TRBJ2-3; 11 bases fit TRBD2. The V gene end was trimmed by 0 bases and the J gene end by 4 bases; junction bases not matched to a gene: 0. The germline V gene encodes CDR1 SGHTA and CDR2 FQGNSA. The CDR3 is 15 residues long. The CDR3 reads CASSLASGGADTQYF. As DNA, the CDR3 is TGTGCCAGCAGCTTAGCTAGCGGGGGGGCAGATACGCAGTATTTT.

The V gene is TRBV2, the J gene TRBJ2-3; TRBD1 might be the D (5 bases). Germline CDR1 is SNHLY and CDR2 is FYNNEI. The CDR3 spans 16 residues. The V end was cut by 5 bases, the J end by 3 bases, with 18 bases between. The DNA for the CDR3 is TGTGCCAGCAGTCCCTCCCCTATGGGGCTTACAGATACGCAGTATTTT. This sequence encodes CASSPSPMGLTDTQYF. The whole variable domain, remainder taken from reference TRBV2 and TRBJ2-3, is EPEVTQTPSHQVTQMGQEVILRCVPISNHLYFYWYRQILGQKVEFLVSFYNNEISEKSEIFDDQFSVERPDGSNFTLKIRSTKLEDSAMYFCASSPSPMGLTDTQYFGPGTRLTVL.

The J gene is TRBJ2-3, the V gene TRBV4-2; TRBD2 is a possible D gene (5 bases). Germline values: CDR1 LGHNA, CDR2 YNFKEQ. Trimming pared 4 bases from V and 6 bases from J, leaving 11 bases between. CDR3 length: 13 amino acids. The CDR3 sequence: CASSPTGSDTQYF. The DNA of the CDR3 is TGTGCCAGCAGCCCGACGGGGTCTGATACGCAGTATTTT.